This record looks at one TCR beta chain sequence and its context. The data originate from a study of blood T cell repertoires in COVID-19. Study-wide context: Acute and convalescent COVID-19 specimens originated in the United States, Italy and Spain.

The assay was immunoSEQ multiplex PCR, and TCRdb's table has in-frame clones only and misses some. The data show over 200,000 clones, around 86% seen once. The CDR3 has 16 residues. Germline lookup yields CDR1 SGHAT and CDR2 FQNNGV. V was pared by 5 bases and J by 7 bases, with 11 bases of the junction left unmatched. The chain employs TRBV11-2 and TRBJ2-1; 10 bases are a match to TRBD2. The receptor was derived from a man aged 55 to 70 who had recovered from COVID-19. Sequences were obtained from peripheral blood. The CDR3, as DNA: TGTGCCAGCAGCCCCCCCGGGGTAGCGGGGGGAAATGAGCAGTTCTTC. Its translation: CASSPPGVAGGNEQFF.